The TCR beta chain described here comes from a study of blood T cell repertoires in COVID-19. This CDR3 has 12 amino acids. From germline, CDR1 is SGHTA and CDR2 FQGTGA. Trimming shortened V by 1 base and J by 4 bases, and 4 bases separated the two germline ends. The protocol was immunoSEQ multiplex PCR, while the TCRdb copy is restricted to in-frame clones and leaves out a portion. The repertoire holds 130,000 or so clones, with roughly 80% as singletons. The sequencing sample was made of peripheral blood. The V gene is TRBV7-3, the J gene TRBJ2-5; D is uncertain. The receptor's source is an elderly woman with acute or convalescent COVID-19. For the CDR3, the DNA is TGTGCCAGCAGCTTAAACGGAGAGACCCAGTACTTC. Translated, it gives CASSLNGETQYF.